This T cell receptor beta chain was captured in a study of CD8+ T cells in alopecia areata. Study at large: Among treated patients, oral tofacitinib was administered at 5 to 10 mg twice daily. Study-wide points: Scalp sample data also include resident alphabeta T cells from normal skin.

Patients with alopecia areata provided lesional scalp punch biopsies as well as peripheral blood. Sequencing templates came from extracted RNA that was reverse transcribed into cDNA. Generated by immunoSEQ multiplex PCR, the TCRdb table keeps only in-frame clones and is missing some. Of approximately 59,000 clones in the sample, about half were seen once. Concerning this clone itself: Its antigen is still unknown.

The material was CD8+ T cells sorted from blood, obtained at week 0. The origin of this receptor is a human donor with alopecia areata.

CDR3 nucleotides: TGTGCCAGCAGTGGGACAGCGAACACTGAAGCTTTCTTT. Encoded protein: CASSGTANTEAFF. The chain couples TRBV27 to TRBJ1-1; 7 positions agree with TRBD1. CDR1 and CDR2 from the germline V gene are MNHEY and SMNVEV (reference sequence). J was trimmed by 1 base and V by 5 bases; bases with no gene match: 1. There are 13 residues in the CDR3.